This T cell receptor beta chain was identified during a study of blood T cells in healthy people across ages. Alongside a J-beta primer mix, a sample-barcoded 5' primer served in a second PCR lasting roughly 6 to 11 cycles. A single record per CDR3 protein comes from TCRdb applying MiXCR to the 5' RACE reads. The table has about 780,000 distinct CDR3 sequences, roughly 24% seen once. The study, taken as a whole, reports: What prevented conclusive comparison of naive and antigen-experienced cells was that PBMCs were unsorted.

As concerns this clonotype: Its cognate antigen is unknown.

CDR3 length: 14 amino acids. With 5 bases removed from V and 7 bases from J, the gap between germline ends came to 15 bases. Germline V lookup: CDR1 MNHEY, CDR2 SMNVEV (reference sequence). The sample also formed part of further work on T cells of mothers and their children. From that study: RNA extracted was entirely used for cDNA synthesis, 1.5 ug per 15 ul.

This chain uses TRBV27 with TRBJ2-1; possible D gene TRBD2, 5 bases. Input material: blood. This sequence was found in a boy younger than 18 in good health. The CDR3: CASSLRERPNEQFF. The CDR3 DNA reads TGTGCCAGCAGTCTGAGGGAGAGGCCAAATGAGCAGTTCTTC.